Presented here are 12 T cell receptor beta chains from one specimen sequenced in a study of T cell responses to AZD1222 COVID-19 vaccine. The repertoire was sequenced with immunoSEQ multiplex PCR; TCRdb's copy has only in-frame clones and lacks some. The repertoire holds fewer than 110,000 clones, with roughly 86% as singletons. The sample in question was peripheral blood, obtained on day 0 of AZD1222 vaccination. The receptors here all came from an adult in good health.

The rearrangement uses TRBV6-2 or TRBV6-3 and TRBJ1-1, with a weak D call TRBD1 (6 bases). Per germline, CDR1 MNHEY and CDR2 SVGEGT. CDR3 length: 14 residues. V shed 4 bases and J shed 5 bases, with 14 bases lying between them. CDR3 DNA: TGTGCCAGCAGTTTCGGGGGGCGGGAAACTGAAGCTTTCTTT. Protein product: CASSFGGRETEAFF.

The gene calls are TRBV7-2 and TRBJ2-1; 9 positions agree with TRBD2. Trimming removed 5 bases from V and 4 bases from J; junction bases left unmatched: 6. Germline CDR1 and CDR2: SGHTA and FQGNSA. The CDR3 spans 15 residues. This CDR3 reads CASSLTSGPYNEQFF. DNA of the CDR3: TGTGCCAGCAGCCTGACTAGCGGTCCATACAATGAGCAGTTCTTC.

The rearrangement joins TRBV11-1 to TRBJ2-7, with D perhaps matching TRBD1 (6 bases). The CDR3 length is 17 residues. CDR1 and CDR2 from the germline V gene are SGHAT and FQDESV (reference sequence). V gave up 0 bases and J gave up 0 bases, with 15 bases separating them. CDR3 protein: CASSLAATGNPSYEQYF. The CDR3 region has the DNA TGTGCCAGCAGCTTAGCGGCTACAGGGAACCCCTCCTACGAGCAGTACTTC.

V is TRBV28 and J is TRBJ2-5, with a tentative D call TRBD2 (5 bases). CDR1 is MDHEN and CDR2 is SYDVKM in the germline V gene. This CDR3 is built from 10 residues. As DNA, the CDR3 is TGTCACTCGGGGTGGGAGACCCAGTACTTC. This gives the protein CHSGWETQYF.

CDR3 in DNA: TGCGCCAGCAGCTTCTGGGCGTGGCAGGGGGCGACCTCGCCCTACGAGCAGTACTTC. Its translation is CASSFWAWQGATSPYEQYF. This chain connects TRBV5-1 to TRBJ2-7, with 8 bases matching TRBD1. With V trimmed by 2 bases and J by 2 bases, 18 bases remained unmatched. CDR3 length: 19 residues. Germline lookup yields CDR1 SGHRS and CDR2 YFSETQ.

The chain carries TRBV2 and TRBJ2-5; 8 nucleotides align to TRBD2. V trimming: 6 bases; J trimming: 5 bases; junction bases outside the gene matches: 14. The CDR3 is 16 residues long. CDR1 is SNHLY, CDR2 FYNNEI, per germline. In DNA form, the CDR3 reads TGTGCCAGCAGGTCAAGTAGCGGGATAATCACGGAGACCCAGTACTTC. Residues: CASRSSSGIITETQYF. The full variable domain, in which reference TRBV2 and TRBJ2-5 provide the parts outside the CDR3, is EPEVTQTPSHQVTQMGQEVILRCVPISNHLYFYWYRQILGQKVEFLVSFYNNEISEKSEIFDDQFSVERPDGSNFTLKIRSTKLEDSAMYFCASRSSSGIITETQYFGPGTRLLVL.

The CDR3 DNA sequence: TGTGCCAGCAGCTTCCGGGAAGGTAGCGGGAGACTGGCCTACAATGAGCAGTTCTTC. As protein: CASSFREGSGRLAYNEQFF. This chain joins TRBV7-2 and TRBJ2-1, with 9 bases matching TRBD2. The CDR3 has 19 amino acids. V lost 3 bases and J lost 2; bases outside the gene matches: 14. CDR1 SGHTA and CDR2 FQGNSA come from the germline V gene.

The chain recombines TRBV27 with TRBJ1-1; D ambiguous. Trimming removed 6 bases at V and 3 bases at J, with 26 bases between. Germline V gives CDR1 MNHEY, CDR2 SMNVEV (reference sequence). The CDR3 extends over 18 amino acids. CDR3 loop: CASSPTRPKTSEHTEAFF. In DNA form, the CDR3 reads TGTGCCAGCAGCCCCACCCGACCAAAAACTTCGGAGCACACTGAAGCTTTCTTT.

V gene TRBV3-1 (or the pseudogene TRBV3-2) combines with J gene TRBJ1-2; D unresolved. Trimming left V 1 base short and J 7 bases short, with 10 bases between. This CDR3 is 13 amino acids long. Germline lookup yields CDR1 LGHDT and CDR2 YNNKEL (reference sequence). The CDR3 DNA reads TGTGCCAGCAGCCAAGGTGTGTCGGGTGGCTACACCTTC. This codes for CASSQGVSGGYTF.

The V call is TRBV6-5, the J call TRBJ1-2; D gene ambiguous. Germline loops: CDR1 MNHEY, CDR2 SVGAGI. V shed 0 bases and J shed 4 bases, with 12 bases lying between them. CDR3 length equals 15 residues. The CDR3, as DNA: TGTGCCAGCAGTTACTCGGGTGGCAGGAGCTATGGCTACACCTTC. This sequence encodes CASSYSGGRSYGYTF.

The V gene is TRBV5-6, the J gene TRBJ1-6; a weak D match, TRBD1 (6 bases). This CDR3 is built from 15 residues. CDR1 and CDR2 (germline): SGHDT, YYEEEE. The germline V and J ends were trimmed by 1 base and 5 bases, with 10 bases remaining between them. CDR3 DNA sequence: TGTGCCAGCAGCTTGTGGGGGCATGATAATTCACCCCTCCACTTT. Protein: CASSLWGHDNSPLHF.

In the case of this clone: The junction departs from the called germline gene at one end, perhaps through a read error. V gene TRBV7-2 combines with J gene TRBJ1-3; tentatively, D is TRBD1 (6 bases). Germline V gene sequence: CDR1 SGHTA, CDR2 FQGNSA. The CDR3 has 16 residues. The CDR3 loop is CASRLGGGFSGNTIYF. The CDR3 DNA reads TGTGCCAGCAGATTAGGGGGAGGCTTCTCTGGAAACACCATATATTTT.